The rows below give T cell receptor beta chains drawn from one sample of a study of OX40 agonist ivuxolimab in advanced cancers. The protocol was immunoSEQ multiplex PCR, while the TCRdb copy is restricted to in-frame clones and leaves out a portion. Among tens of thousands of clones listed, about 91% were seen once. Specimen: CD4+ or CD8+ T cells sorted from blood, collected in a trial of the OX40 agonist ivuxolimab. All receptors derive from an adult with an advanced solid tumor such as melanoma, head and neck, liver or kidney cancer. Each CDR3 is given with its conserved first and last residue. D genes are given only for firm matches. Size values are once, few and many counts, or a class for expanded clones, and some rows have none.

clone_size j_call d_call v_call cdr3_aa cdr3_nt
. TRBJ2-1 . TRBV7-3 CASSSPSGGADNEQFF TGTGCCAGCAGTAGTCCCTCAGGGGGGGCTGACAATGAGCAGTTCTTC
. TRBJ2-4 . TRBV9 CASSPSWGHQNIQYF TGTGCCAGCAGCCCCAGTTGGGGACATCAAAACATTCAGTACTTC
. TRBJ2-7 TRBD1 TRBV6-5 CASSRGQGHEQYF TGTGCCAGCAGTCGCGGACAGGGCCACGAGCAGTACTTC
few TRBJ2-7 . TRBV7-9 CASSLTGTPYEQYF TGTGCCAGCAGCTTGACTGGGACTCCGTACGAGCAGTACTTC
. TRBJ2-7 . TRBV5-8 CASSLVGNEQYF TGTGCCAGCAGCTTGGTGGGGAACGAGCAGTACTTC
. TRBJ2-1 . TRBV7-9 CASSPGASHSYNEQFF TGTGCCAGCAGCCCCGGAGCGTCCCACTCCTACAATGAGCAGTTCTTC
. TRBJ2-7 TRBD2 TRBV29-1 CSVEDSGSSYEQYF TGCAGCGTTGAAGATAGCGGGAGCTCCTACGAGCAGTACTTC
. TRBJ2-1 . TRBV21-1 CASSKVVPAPYYNEQFF TGTGCCAGCAGCAAGGTAGTCCCGGCCCCCTACTACAATGAGCAGTTCTTC
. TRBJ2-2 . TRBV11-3 CASSPNTGELFF TGTGCCAGCAGCCCGAACACCGGGGAGCTGTTTTTT
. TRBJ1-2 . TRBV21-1 CASSYRTVTNYGYTF TGTGCCAGCAGCTACCGGACGGTGACGAACTATGGCTACACCTTC
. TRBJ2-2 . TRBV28 CASSYTGNTGELFF TGTGCCAGCAGTTATACGGGGAACACCGGGGAGCTGTTTTTT
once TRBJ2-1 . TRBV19 CASTIVPGSYNEQFF TGTGCCAGTACCATAGTCCCAGGTTCTTACAATGAGCAGTTCTTC
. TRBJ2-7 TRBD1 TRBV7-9 CASIRTGPHYEQYF TGTGCCAGCATACGGACAGGGCCGCACTACGAGCAGTACTTC
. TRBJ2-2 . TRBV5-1 CASSALTGELFF TGCGCCAGCAGCGCCTTGACCGGGGAGCTGTTTTTT
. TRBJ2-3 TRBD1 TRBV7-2 CASSLVWDRYPDTQYF TGTGCCAGCAGCTTAGTCTGGGACAGATACCCCGATACGCAGTATTTT
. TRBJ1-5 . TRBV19 CASSILLGANQPQHF TGTGCCAGTAGTATCCTCCTGGGGGCGAACCAGCCCCAGCATTTT
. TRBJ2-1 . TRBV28 CASSPALGYNEQFF TGTGCCAGCAGTCCCGCCTTGGGGTACAATGAGCAGTTCTTC
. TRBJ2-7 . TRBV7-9 CASSPKGEISYEQYF TGTGCCAGCAGCCCAAAGGGAGAAATCTCCTACGAGCAGTACTTC
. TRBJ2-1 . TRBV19 CASSWNANPDSEQFF TGTGCCAGTAGTTGGAATGCGAACCCCGATAGCGAGCAGTTCTTC
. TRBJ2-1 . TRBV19 CASSMASRYNEQFF TGTGCCAGTAGTATGGCTAGCAGATACAATGAGCAGTTCTTC
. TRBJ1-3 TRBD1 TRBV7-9 CASSLPQGARGNTIYF TGTGCCAGCAGCTTACCTCAGGGGGCGCGGGGAAACACCATATATTTT
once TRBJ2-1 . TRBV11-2 CASSLWGPWNEQFF TGTGCCAGCAGCTTATGGGGGCCATGGAATGAGCAGTTCTTC
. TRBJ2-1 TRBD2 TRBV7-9 CASSQWATGGSYNEQFF TGTGCCAGCAGCCAATGGGCGACGGGAGGGTCCTACAATGAGCAGTTCTTC
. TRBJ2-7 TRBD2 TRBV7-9 CASSSGLVYEQYF TGTGCCAGCAGCTCAGGACTAGTCTACGAGCAGTACTTC
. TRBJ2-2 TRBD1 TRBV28 CASRLRGLRENTGELFF TGTGCCAGCAGACTCAGGGGGCTAAGGGAGAACACCGGGGAGCTGTTTTTT
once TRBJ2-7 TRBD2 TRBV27 CASSLSAGGGLYEQYF TGTGCCAGCAGTTTATCTGCGGGGGGCGGGTTGTACGAGCAGTACTTC
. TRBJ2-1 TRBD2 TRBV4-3 CASSQDTPSGSWYNEQFF TGCGCCAGCAGCCAAGATACGCCTAGCGGGAGTTGGTACAATGAGCAGTTCTTC
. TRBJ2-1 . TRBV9 CASSVAKGGLREHNEQFF TGTGCCAGCAGCGTAGCTAAAGGGGGACTACGGGAACACAATGAGCAGTTCTTC
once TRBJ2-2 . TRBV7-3 CASSSTRRLNTGELFF TGTGCCAGCAGTTCAACCAGGAGATTGAACACCGGGGAGCTGTTTTTT
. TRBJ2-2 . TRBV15 CATSRWAVPAGELFF TGTGCCACCAGCAGATGGGCTGTCCCCGCCGGGGAGCTGTTTTTT
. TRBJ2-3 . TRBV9 CASSGYSTDTDTQYF TGTGCCAGCAGCGGCTACAGTACAGACACAGATACGCAGTATTTT
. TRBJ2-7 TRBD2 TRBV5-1 CASSLEGTSGSEQYF TGCGCCAGCAGCTTGGAAGGGACTAGCGGGAGTGAGCAGTACTTC
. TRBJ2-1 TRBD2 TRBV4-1 CASSQSQAGGINEQFF TGCGCCAGCAGCCAATCACAAGCGGGAGGGATTAATGAGCAGTTCTTC
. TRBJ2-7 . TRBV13 CASSQGTAAYEQYF TGTGCCAGCAGCCAAGGGACTGCCGCCTACGAGCAGTACTTC
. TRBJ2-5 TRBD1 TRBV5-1 CASSRTGTGGQETQYF TGCGCCAGCAGCAGAACCGGGACAGGGGGCCAAGAGACCCAGTACTTC
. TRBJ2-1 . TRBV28 CASSLGTSYNEQFF TGTGCCAGCAGTTTAGGGACAAGCTACAATGAGCAGTTCTTC
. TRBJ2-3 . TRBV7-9 CASSPASPTDTQYF TGTGCCAGCAGCCCAGCCAGCCCCACAGATACGCAGTATTTT
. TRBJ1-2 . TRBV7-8 CASTSGSGHSYGYTF TGTGCCAGCACCTCCGGCTCGGGACACAGCTATGGCTACACCTTC
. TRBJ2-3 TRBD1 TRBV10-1 CASQQGLTDTQYF TGCGCCAGCCAACAGGGGCTCACAGATACGCAGTATTTT
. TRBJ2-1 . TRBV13 CASSPGPGNEQFF TGTGCCAGCAGCCCCGGCCCGGGCAATGAGCAGTTCTTC
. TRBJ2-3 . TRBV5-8 CASSLVVRGTDTQYF TGTGCCAGCAGCTTGGTGGTGCGGGGCACAGATACGCAGTATTTT
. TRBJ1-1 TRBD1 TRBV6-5 CASRKTGGNTEAFF TGTGCCAGCAGAAAGACAGGGGGGAACACTGAAGCTTTCTTT
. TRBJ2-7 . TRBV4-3 CASSQGTGSSYEQYF TGCGCCAGCAGCCAAGGCACGGGAAGCTCCTACGAGCAGTACTTC
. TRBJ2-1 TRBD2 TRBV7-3 CASSLLAGVVGNEQFF TGTGCCAGCAGCCTATTAGCGGGAGTCGTGGGTAATGAGCAGTTCTTC
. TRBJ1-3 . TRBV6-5 CASSIDNSGNTIYF TGTGCCAGCAGTATTGACAACTCTGGAAACACCATATATTTT
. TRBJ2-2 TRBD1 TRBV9 CASSAWLGQGDGELFF TGTGCCAGCAGCGCCTGGTTGGGACAGGGTGACGGGGAGCTGTTTTTT
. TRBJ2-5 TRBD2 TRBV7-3 CASSPGGSGGETQYF TGTGCCAGCAGCCCGGGAGGTAGCGGGGGAGAGACCCAGTACTTC
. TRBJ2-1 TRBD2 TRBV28 CASRLPGLAYGEQFF TGTGCCAGCAGGCTACCGGGACTAGCGTACGGTGAGCAGTTCTTC